This is a list of T cell receptor beta chains from one sample in a study of cytomegalovirus exposure and HLA in healthy donors. Generated by immunoSEQ multiplex PCR, the TCRdb table keeps only in-frame clones and is missing some. The data show approximately 95,000 clones, about four fifths seen once. The sample comprised PBMCs. All receptors come from a woman in her 70s in good health and CMV-seropositive. Both conserved end residues are part of each CDR3. D genes are given only for firm matches. Clone size appears in some rows only: once, few, many, or a class for an expanded clone.

clone_size	j_call	d_call	v_call	cdr3_aa	cdr3_nt
few	TRBJ1-6	-	TRBV4-1	CASSQGGGLSYNSPLHF	TGCGCCAGCAGCCAAGGTGGGGGCCTCTCCTATAATTCACCCCTCCACTTT
-	TRBJ1-3	-	TRBV11-2	CASSPHGFTGNTIYF	TGTGCCAGCAGCCCCCACGGGTTTACTGGAAACACCATATATTTT
-	TRBJ1-2	-	TRBV11-2	CASSLVGGNDGYTF	TGTGCCAGCAGCTTGGTGGGGGGGAATGATGGCTACACCTTC
-	TRBJ2-7	-	TRBV10-2	CATRDLYSGSSYEQYF	TGCGCCACCCGCGATCTTTATTCCGGGAGCTCCTACGAGCAGTACTTC
-	TRBJ2-3	-	TRBV2	CASSVQTSPSTDTQYF	TGTGCCAGCAGTGTTCAGACTAGTCCTAGCACAGATACGCAGTATTTT
-	TRBJ2-5	-	TRBV27	CASSFGGRETQYF	TGTGCCAGCAGTTTCGGGGGTAGAGAGACCCAGTACTTC
-	TRBJ1-1	-	TRBV7-2	CASSLLGADTEAFF	TGTGCCAGCAGCTTATTGGGTGCGGACACTGAAGCTTTCTTT
-	TRBJ2-7	TRBD1	TRBV18	CASSEDRAKGYEQYF	TGTGCCAGCTCCGAGGACAGGGCGAAAGGCTACGAGCAGTACTTC
-	TRBJ2-5	-	TRBV7-2	CASSFGGGETQYF	TGTGCCAGCAGCTTTGGGGGCGGGGAGACCCAGTACTTC
-	TRBJ1-1	-	TRBV14	CASSQEFDRKGAFF	TGTGCCAGCAGCCAAGAATTCGACAGGAAGGGAGCTTTCTTT
-	TRBJ2-7	-	TRBV5-1	CASSLAGETYEQYF	TGCGCCAGCAGCTTGGCCGGGGAAACCTACGAGCAGTACTTC
-	TRBJ2-6	-	TRBV5-1	CASEPGHEVSGANVLTF	TGCGCCAGCGAACCGGGACACGAAGTATCTGGGGCCAACGTCCTGACTTTC
once	TRBJ1-5	-	TRBV6-5	CASSPFLFNQPQHF	TGTGCCAGCAGCCCGTTCCTGTTCAATCAGCCCCAGCATTTT
few	TRBJ1-2	TRBD1	TRBV30	CAWSTGTGGYGYTF	TGTGCCTGGAGTACCGGGACAGGGGGCTATGGCTACACCTTC
-	TRBJ1-1	-	TRBV28	CASSFLPRNTEAFF	TGTGCCAGCAGTTTTCTTCCCCGTAACACTGAAGCTTTCTTT
-	TRBJ2-6	-	TRBV6-6	CASRRPLEPGANVLTF	TGTGCCAGCAGGCGTCCACTTGAGCCTGGGGCCAACGTCCTGACTTTC
-	TRBJ2-1	TRBD2	TRBV4-1	CASSPLEAGGNEQFF	TGCGCCAGCAGCCCCCTAGAAGCGGGAGGAAATGAGCAGTTCTTC
-	TRBJ2-5	-	TRBV5-6	CASSQNIGRGETQYF	TGTGCCAGCAGCCAAAATATTGGCAGGGGAGAGACCCAGTACTTC
few	TRBJ2-1	TRBD1	TRBV5-6	CASSFETGGGSLYNEQFF	TGTGCCAGCAGCTTTGAGACAGGGGGAGGGTCACTATACAATGAGCAGTTCTTC
-	TRBJ1-5	-	TRBV19	CASSPRQVSNQPQHF	TGTGCCAGTAGTCCCAGACAGGTCAGCAATCAGCCCCAGCATTTT
once	TRBJ1-4	-	TRBV10-2	CASSEWVTKGPREKLFF	TGCGCCAGCAGTGAGTGGGTCACAAAGGGGCCCCGCGAAAAACTGTTTTTT
-	TRBJ1-2	-	TRBV19	CASSALQGNYGYTF	TGTGCCAGTAGTGCTCTACAGGGAAACTATGGCTACACCTTC
-	TRBJ1-1	-	TRBV7-8	CASSFEAAAQNTEAFF	TGTGCCAGCAGCTTCGAAGCAGCGGCTCAGAACACTGAAGCTTTCTTT
-	TRBJ2-7	TRBD1	TRBV19	CASSIGGQGERSEQYF	TGTGCCAGTAGTATAGGAGGACAGGGGGAAAGAAGCGAGCAGTACTTC
-	TRBJ2-1	TRBD2	TRBV7-7	CASSLSTSGSHEQFF	TGTGCTAGCAGCTTAAGTACTAGCGGGAGTCATGAGCAGTTCTTC
few	TRBJ2-2	-	TRBV21-1	CASSKAQRYRPGLTNTGELFF	TGTGCCAGCAGCAAAGCGCAGAGGTATAGGCCGGGACTTACGAACACCGGGGAGCTGTTTTTT
-	TRBJ2-1	-	TRBV2	CASSDRLSSYNEQFF	TGTGCCAGCAGTGACCGGTTGAGCTCCTACAATGAGCAGTTCTTC
-	TRBJ2-3	-	TRBV12-5	CASGLDGGQRDTQYF	TGTGCTAGTGGTTTGGATGGCGGGCAGAGAGATACGCAGTATTTT
-	TRBJ1-5	-	TRBV28	CASTLGVGNNQPQHF	TGTGCCAGCACCCTAGGGGTGGGAAATAATCAGCCCCAGCATTTT
-	TRBJ1-5	TRBD1	TRBV5-6	CASSLTGVTSNQPQHF	TGTGCCAGCAGCCTGACAGGGGTAACTAGCAATCAGCCCCAGCATTTT
-	TRBJ2-7	TRBD2	TRBV19	CASSTLAGGPYEQYF	TGTGCCAGTAGTACCTTAGCGGGAGGGCCGTACGAGCAGTACTTC